This is a list of T cell receptor beta chains from one sample in a study of cytomegalovirus exposure and HLA in healthy donors. TCRdb keeps only in-frame clones here, not all; method: immunoSEQ multiplex PCR. Among approximately 150,000 clones listed, roughly 79% were seen once. Sequencing was performed on PBMCs. The source of these receptors is an older woman in good health and CMV-seropositive. Both conserved end residues are part of each CDR3. The D gene is left open where the match is weak. The size entry is marked missing in some rows and otherwise reads once, few, many or a size class.

cdr3_nt	cdr3_aa	d_call	j_call	clone_size	v_call
TGCGCCAGCAGCGCTGCGGGACGGTCCTACAATGAGCAGTTCTTC	CASSAAGRSYNEQFF	NA	TRBJ2-1	NA	TRBV5-1
TGTGCCAGCAGTTCACAGGGGAGCTCCTACAATGAGCAGTTCTTC	CASSSQGSSYNEQFF	TRBD1	TRBJ2-1	NA	TRBV9
TGTGCCAGCAGTTCCCCCCCAGCGGGCCTTGGGCATGAGCAGTTCTTC	CASSSPPAGLGHEQFF	NA	TRBJ2-1	NA	TRBV27
TGCGCCAGCAGACCGACAGGGTTCGAAGAGACCCAGTACTTC	CASRPTGFEETQYF	TRBD1	TRBJ2-5	NA	TRBV5-1
TGCGCCAGCAGCCAAAGGACAGGGTTGGATGAGCAGTTCTTC	CASSQRTGLDEQFF	TRBD1	TRBJ2-1	NA	TRBV4-3
TGTGCCAGCAGCTACAGGGGAGGAGATGAAAAACTGTTTTTT	CASSYRGGDEKLFF	TRBD1	TRBJ1-4	once	TRBV7-9
TGTGCCAGCGAGGCCGCTGGAAACACCATATATTTT	CASEAAGNTIYF	NA	TRBJ1-3	NA	TRBV28
TGTGCCAGCAGCTCCCGACGCCCAGCGGGCACAGATACGCAGTATTTT	CASSSRRPAGTDTQYF	NA	TRBJ2-3	NA	TRBV7-9
TGTGCCAGCAGCCAAGACGGGGGAGGGATTCTCGGGGAGCTGTTTTTT	CASSQDGGGILGELFF	TRBD2	TRBJ2-2	NA	TRBV7-2
TGTGCCAGCAGCTTAGAGGGGGGAGGAGGTGCTTTCTTT	CASSLEGGGGAFF	NA	TRBJ1-1	NA	TRBV11-2
TGTGCCTGGAGTTCGCTGTCGTGGGGACAAGCCATGAACACTGAAGCTTTCTTT	CAWSSLSWGQAMNTEAFF	NA	TRBJ1-1	NA	TRBV30
TGTGCCAGCAGTCAAGACAGGGAAGAGGAGACCCAGTACTTC	CASSQDREEETQYF	TRBD1	TRBJ2-5	NA	TRBV6-1
TGTGCCAGCAGTACAGGACACTACGAGCAGTACTTC	CASSTGHYEQYF	NA	TRBJ2-7	NA	TRBV7-9
TGTGCCAGCAGCTCAAGGACAGGGGCTTCCGGGGAGCTGTTTTTT	CASSSRTGASGELFF	TRBD1	TRBJ2-2	NA	TRBV4-2
TGTGCCAGCAGCGTCCGGGGGGAGAGCACCGGGGAGCTGTTTTTT	CASSVRGESTGELFF	TRBD2	TRBJ2-2	few	TRBV9
TGTGCCAGCAGCCGGGAAAGGGAAGGGTACAATGAGCAGTTCTTC	CASSREREGYNEQFF	NA	TRBJ2-1	NA	TRBV5-4
TGTGCCAGCACCCCAACAGCGGGACAGGGGATCTACGAGCAGTACTTC	CASTPTAGQGIYEQYF	TRBD1	TRBJ2-7	NA	TRBV11-2
TGTGCCAGCAGCCGAGCCAGGACAGGGGGCCTAGGGGGAGGCTACACCTTC	CASSRARTGGLGGGYTF	TRBD1	TRBJ1-2	NA	TRBV5-4
TGTGCCAGCAGCCCCAGGGACAGGGCTTCTGGAAACACCATATATTTT	CASSPRDRASGNTIYF	TRBD1	TRBJ1-3	NA	TRBV9
TGTGCCAGCAGCCCCACTAGCGGGAGAACCGAGCAGTACTTC	CASSPTSGRTEQYF	TRBD2	TRBJ2-7	NA	TRBV6-5
TGTGCCAGTAGTCCCCAGGTTGTAAGGGGTACTGAAGCTTTCTTT	CASSPQVVRGTEAFF	NA	TRBJ1-1	NA	TRBV19
TGTGCCAGCAGCTTGGACAGGTTGTATGGCTACACCTTC	CASSLDRLYGYTF	TRBD1	TRBJ1-2	NA	TRBV7-2
TGTGCCAGCAGTCGTGAGCATCCGTCCTACAATGAGCAGTTCTTC	CASSREHPSYNEQFF	NA	TRBJ2-1	NA	TRBV7-2
TGTGCCAGCAGTTTAATCGGGACAGCTTTTTACTTC	CASSLIGTAFYF	TRBD1	TRBJ2-7	NA	TRBV28
TGTGCCAGCAGTAGGACACGAAACACTGAAGCTTTCTTT	CASSRTRNTEAFF	NA	TRBJ1-1	NA	TRBV6-5
TGTGCCAGCAGTTTGGAGCAGCCCCAGCATTTT	CASSLEQPQHF	NA	TRBJ1-5	NA	TRBV28
TGCGCCAGCAGTCAACCCGGACAGGGGGACTATGGCTACACCTTC	CASSQPGQGDYGYTF	TRBD1	TRBJ1-2	NA	TRBV23-1
TGTGCCAGCACCGCGGGGGACACAGATACGCAGTATTTT	CASTAGDTDTQYF	TRBD2	TRBJ2-3	once	TRBV27
TGTGCCAGCAGTTTAGTAGGGGGCGCATACGAGCAGTACTTC	CASSLVGGAYEQYF	TRBD1	TRBJ2-7	NA	TRBV28
TGTGCCAGCAGTTGGTTCGGGACACAGAGCAATCAGCCCCAGCATTTT	CASSWFGTQSNQPQHF	NA	TRBJ1-5	NA	TRBV28
TGTGCCAGCAGTTCATCGCGTGGCTACACCTTC	CASSSSRGYTF	NA	TRBJ1-2	NA	TRBV6-5
TGTGCCTGGAGTGTAGGTGGGGACAGCAACTTC	CAWSVGGDSNF	TRBD1	TRBJ2-7	NA	TRBV30
TGTGCCAGCAGCTTCCCCGGGACAGGGGGAAAAGAGCAGTACTTC	CASSFPGTGGKEQYF	TRBD1	TRBJ2-7	NA	TRBV28
TGTGCCAGCAGTTACTCCACCCCGCGGGGGCAGCCCCAGCATTTT	CASSYSTPRGQPQHF	NA	TRBJ1-5	NA	TRBV6-5
TGCGCCAGCAGCCACCTCGGACAGGGAAACACTGAAGCTTTCTTT	CASSHLGQGNTEAFF	TRBD1	TRBJ1-1	NA	TRBV4-1
TGCGCCAGCAGCATTCGGGACTCCCCGCAGAGTGAGCAGTTCTTC	CASSIRDSPQSEQFF	NA	TRBJ2-1	NA	TRBV4-1
TGTGCCAGCAGCTTAGATGTGACATCAGGGGCCAACGTCCTGACTTTC	CASSLDVTSGANVLTF	NA	TRBJ2-6	NA	TRBV7-6
TGTGCCAGCAGCGTAGGTGGCGGGAGCTGGTCCTACAATGAGCAGTTCTTC	CASSVGGGSWSYNEQFF	TRBD2	TRBJ2-1	NA	TRBV9
TGTGCCAGCAGGCTACTCGGGGGAGGGCAAGAGACCCAGTACTTC	CASRLLGGGQETQYF	TRBD2	TRBJ2-5	NA	TRBV27
TGTGCCAGCGGATCTACAGGGGGCACCACTGAAGCTTTCTTT	CASGSTGGTTEAFF	TRBD1	TRBJ1-1	NA	TRBV2
TGCGCCAGCAGCTTGACGGCGGGAGGGGCCAACGTCCTGACTTTC	CASSLTAGGANVLTF	NA	TRBJ2-6	few	TRBV5-1
TGTGCCAGCAGCCAAGCTCATGGGCAGAACACTGAAGCTTTCTTT	CASSQAHGQNTEAFF	NA	TRBJ1-1	NA	TRBV4-2
TGTGCCAGCAGCTTAGCAGGACAGGGTTTGAATGAGCAGTTCTTC	CASSLAGQGLNEQFF	TRBD1	TRBJ2-1	few	TRBV7-2
TGTGCCAGCAGCGTAGGAGGGGGGGTCGGCGAAAAACTGTTTTTT	CASSVGGGVGEKLFF	NA	TRBJ1-4	NA	TRBV9
TGTGCCAGCAGTCTAGGGACTAGCACAGATACGCAGTATTTT	CASSLGTSTDTQYF	NA	TRBJ2-3	few	TRBV6-5
TGTGCCAGCAGCTCTGGACTAGCGGGAGGCCGCCCAGATACGCAGTATTTT	CASSSGLAGGRPDTQYF	TRBD2	TRBJ2-3	NA	TRBV7-9
TGTGCCAGTTCGGTAAATGAAAAACTGTTTTTT	CASSVNEKLFF	NA	TRBJ1-4	NA	TRBV19
TGTGCCAGCACCCCGGTCTACAGGGGGACAATCAATGAGCAGTTCTTC	CASTPVYRGTINEQFF	TRBD1	TRBJ2-1	once	TRBV7-9
TGTGCCAGCAGCTTAGCCAGGAACACTGAAGCTTTCTTT	CASSLARNTEAFF	NA	TRBJ1-1	NA	TRBV11-3